This T cell receptor (beta chain) was profiled in a study of blood T cell repertoires in COVID-19. Method: immunoSEQ multiplex PCR; TCRdb's copy keeps in-frame clones and lacks some. The data show 30,000 to 35,000 clones, approximately 91% seen once. The V gene's germline CDR1 is SGHDT and CDR2 YYEEEE. CDR3 length: 15 amino acids. The V gene lost 4 bases and the J gene lost 4 bases, with 16 bases spanning the gap. The sample was peripheral blood. This TCR was sampled from a human donor in a cohort sampled during active COVID-19. V usage is TRBV5-6 and J usage is TRBJ2-3; D unresolved. CDR3 coding DNA: TGTGCCAGCAGCCCACTTCATATGACTGCAGATACGCAGTATTTT. It yields the protein CASSPLHMTADTQYF.